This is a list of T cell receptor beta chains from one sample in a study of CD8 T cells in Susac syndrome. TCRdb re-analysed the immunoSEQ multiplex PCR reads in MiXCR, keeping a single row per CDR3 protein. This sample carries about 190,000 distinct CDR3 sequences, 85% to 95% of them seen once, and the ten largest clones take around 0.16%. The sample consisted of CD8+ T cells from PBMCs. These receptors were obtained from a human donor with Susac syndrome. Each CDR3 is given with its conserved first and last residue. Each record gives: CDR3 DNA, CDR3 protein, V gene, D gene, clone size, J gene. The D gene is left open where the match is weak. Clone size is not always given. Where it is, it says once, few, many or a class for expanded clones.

CDR3 DNA: TGTGCCAGCAGTCCTTGGACAGGAGACTACGAGCAGTACTTC
CDR3 protein: CASSPWTGDYEQYF
V gene: TRBV27
D gene: TRBD1
clone size: .
J gene: TRBJ2-7

CDR3 DNA: TGTGCCGGCGGGATGACAGGGCGGAATGAGCAGTTCTTC
CDR3 protein: CAGGMTGRNEQFF
V gene: TRBV2
D gene: .
clone size: .
J gene: TRBJ2-1

CDR3 DNA: TGCAGCGTGACAGGGGGCGCGGGTTCCTACGAGCAGTACTTC
CDR3 protein: CSVTGGAGSYEQYF
V gene: TRBV29-1
D gene: TRBD1
clone size: .
J gene: TRBJ2-7

CDR3 DNA: TGTGCCAGCAGCCAAGATAAACTAGCGGGCCACGAGCAGTACTTC
CDR3 protein: CASSQDKLAGHEQYF
V gene: TRBV3-1
D gene: TRBD2
clone size: few
J gene: TRBJ2-7

CDR3 DNA: TGTGCCAGTAAGAGAAAACAGGGAAGTTTCTACGAGCAGTACTTC
CDR3 protein: CASKRKQGSFYEQYF
V gene: TRBV28
D gene: .
clone size: .
J gene: TRBJ2-7

CDR3 DNA: TGCGCCAGCAGCCTTAACTCCGGGAGCTCCTACGAGCAGTACTTC
CDR3 protein: CASSLNSGSSYEQYF
V gene: TRBV4-1
D gene: .
clone size: .
J gene: TRBJ2-7

CDR3 DNA: TGCAGTGCTAGAGATCGGCCTAGCGGGTCCTACGAGCAGTACTTC
CDR3 protein: CSARDRPSGSYEQYF
V gene: TRBV20-1
D gene: TRBD2
clone size: .
J gene: TRBJ2-7

CDR3 DNA: TGTGCCAGTAGTATGGATGGGTGGGAGACCCAGTACTTC
CDR3 protein: CASSMDGWETQYF
V gene: TRBV19
D gene: .
clone size: once
J gene: TRBJ2-5

CDR3 DNA: TGTGCCACCAGCGCCCAAAATCAGCCCCAGCATTTT
CDR3 protein: CATSAQNQPQHF
V gene: TRBV15
D gene: .
clone size: once
J gene: TRBJ1-5

CDR3 DNA: TGTGCCAGCAGCCAGCTAACGACAGGGGGCCGAAACGAGCAGTACTTC
CDR3 protein: CASSQLTTGGRNEQYF
V gene: TRBV3-1
D gene: TRBD1
clone size: .
J gene: TRBJ2-7

CDR3 DNA: TGTGCCAGCACCGCGGGACTAGCGGAAATTTACAATGAGCAGTTCTTC
CDR3 protein: CASTAGLAEIYNEQFF
V gene: TRBV28
D gene: TRBD2
clone size: .
J gene: TRBJ2-1

CDR3 DNA: TGTGCCAGCAGAGCGGGGCCGGTGGATACGCAGTATTTT
CDR3 protein: CASRAGPVDTQYF
V gene: TRBV3-1
D gene: TRBD2
clone size: .
J gene: TRBJ2-3

CDR3 DNA: TGCGCCAGCAGTGGACTAGCCGGCACAGATACGCAGTATTTT
CDR3 protein: CASSGLAGTDTQYF
V gene: TRBV4-1
D gene: TRBD2
clone size: .
J gene: TRBJ2-3

CDR3 DNA: TGCAGTGCTAGCGGGAGCTCCTACGAGCAGTACTTC
CDR3 protein: CSASGSSYEQYF
V gene: TRBV20-1
D gene: .
clone size: once
J gene: TRBJ2-7

CDR3 DNA: TGCAGCGTTGATGAGGGGCGAGGCACTGAAGCTTTCTTT
CDR3 protein: CSVDEGRGTEAFF
V gene: TRBV29-1
D gene: .
clone size: .
J gene: TRBJ1-1

CDR3 DNA: TGCGCCAGCAGCTTGACTGAGGGTCTGTTCCCTGAAGCTTTCTTT
CDR3 protein: CASSLTEGLFPEAFF
V gene: TRBV5-1
D gene: .
clone size: .
J gene: TRBJ1-1

CDR3 DNA: TGCAGTGCGACTCTAGCGGGGGATAACTCCTACGAGCAGTACTTC
CDR3 protein: CSATLAGDNSYEQYF
V gene: TRBV20-1
D gene: TRBD2
clone size: .
J gene: TRBJ2-7

CDR3 DNA: TGCAGCCTTAAAGCGGGAGGTTACAATGAGCAGTTCTTC
CDR3 protein: CSLKAGGYNEQFF
V gene: TRBV29-1
D gene: TRBD2
clone size: .
J gene: TRBJ2-1

CDR3 DNA: TGCGCCAGCAGCCAAGTTGATACAGGGTCTACCTACGAGCAGTACTTC
CDR3 protein: CASSQVDTGSTYEQYF
V gene: TRBV4-1
D gene: .
clone size: .
J gene: TRBJ2-7

CDR3 DNA: TGTGCCAGCAGCCAAGATTATGGGGTGGGGAATGAGCAGTTCTTC
CDR3 protein: CASSQDYGVGNEQFF
V gene: TRBV14
D gene: .
clone size: .
J gene: TRBJ2-1

CDR3 DNA: TGCGCCAGCAGCCCCCTTGATGGGTCCCTAGCGGGGAGCTACCAAGAGACCCAGTACTTC
CDR3 protein: CASSPLDGSLAGSYQETQYF
V gene: TRBV4-1
D gene: TRBD2
clone size: once
J gene: TRBJ2-5

CDR3 DNA: TGTGCCAGCAGCTTAGGGACCGATTTACATGACTACACCTTC
CDR3 protein: CASSLGTDLHDYTF
V gene: TRBV7-9
D gene: .
clone size: .
J gene: TRBJ1-2

CDR3 DNA: TGTGCCAGCAGCCCGGGGACAGGCACCGGGGAGCTGTTTTTT
CDR3 protein: CASSPGTGTGELFF
V gene: TRBV5-4
D gene: TRBD1
clone size: .
J gene: TRBJ2-2

CDR3 DNA: TGTGCCATCAGTTATAACACTGAAGCTTTCTTT
CDR3 protein: CAISYNTEAFF
V gene: TRBV10-3
D gene: .
clone size: .
J gene: TRBJ1-1

CDR3 DNA: TGCACCAGCACAACCGGGACTAGCGGGAGGGCCGACGGGTACGAGCAGTACTTC
CDR3 protein: CTSTTGTSGRADGYEQYF
V gene: TRBV1
D gene: .
clone size: .
J gene: TRBJ2-7

CDR3 DNA: TGTGCCTGGAAGAGAGGAAGCAATCAGCCCCAGCATTTT
CDR3 protein: CAWKRGSNQPQHF
V gene: TRBV30
D gene: .
clone size: once
J gene: TRBJ1-5

CDR3 DNA: TGCAGTGCTAGAGGCCCCGGTGATAGCGGTCAGAAAGTTTTCTACAATGAGCAGTTCTTC
CDR3 protein: CSARGPGDSGQKVFYNEQFF
V gene: TRBV20-1
D gene: .
clone size: .
J gene: TRBJ2-1

CDR3 DNA: TGTGCCAGCAGCGGAACATGGGACTACACCTTC
CDR3 protein: CASSGTWDYTF
V gene: TRBV9
D gene: .
clone size: .
J gene: TRBJ1-2

CDR3 DNA: TGTGCCAGCAGCTCCTACAGGGGGCGCACTGAAGCTTTCTTT
CDR3 protein: CASSSYRGRTEAFF
V gene: TRBV12-3/TRBV12-4
D gene: TRBD1
clone size: .
J gene: TRBJ1-1

CDR3 DNA: TGTGCCAGCAGCTTAGGCCCAGGACAGGGGGATTACGAGCAGTACTTC
CDR3 protein: CASSLGPGQGDYEQYF
V gene: TRBV13
D gene: TRBD1
clone size: .
J gene: TRBJ2-7

CDR3 DNA: TGTGCCAGCAGCTCGGGACTCGACATATACGAGCAGTACTTC
CDR3 protein: CASSSGLDIYEQYF
V gene: TRBV13
D gene: .
clone size: .
J gene: TRBJ2-7

CDR3 DNA: TGCGCCAGCAGCTCCTCTAGCGGGGGACATGAGCAGTTCTTC
CDR3 protein: CASSSSSGGHEQFF
V gene: TRBV5-1
D gene: TRBD2
clone size: .
J gene: TRBJ2-1

CDR3 DNA: TGCGCCAGCAGCCAAGAAATCGTCTGGACTGAAGCTTTCTTT
CDR3 protein: CASSQEIVWTEAFF
V gene: TRBV4-1
D gene: .
clone size: .
J gene: TRBJ1-1

CDR3 DNA: TGTGCCAGCAGACACATTGACACCTACTACGAGCAGTACTTC
CDR3 protein: CASRHIDTYYEQYF
V gene: TRBV6-2/TRBV6-3
D gene: .
clone size: .
J gene: TRBJ2-7

CDR3 DNA: TGTGCCAGCGCGGGGCTGTACGAGACCCAGTACTTC
CDR3 protein: CASAGLYETQYF
V gene: TRBV7-9
D gene: .
clone size: .
J gene: TRBJ2-5

CDR3 DNA: TGTGCCAGCAGCTTAGCTGGGATCAATCAGCCCCAGCATTTT
CDR3 protein: CASSLAGINQPQHF
V gene: TRBV7-9
D gene: .
clone size: .
J gene: TRBJ1-5

CDR3 DNA: TGCAGTGCTAGAGATCGTATTGCCTACGAGCAGTACTTC
CDR3 protein: CSARDRIAYEQYF
V gene: TRBV20-1
D gene: .
clone size: .
J gene: TRBJ2-7

CDR3 DNA: TGTGCCAGCAGCTTAATTCATACGGGACAGGCTGAAGCTTTCTTT
CDR3 protein: CASSLIHTGQAEAFF
V gene: TRBV7-9
D gene: TRBD1
clone size: .
J gene: TRBJ1-1

CDR3 DNA: TGCGCCAGCAGCTCCGGACTAAAAGAGACCCAGTACTTC
CDR3 protein: CASSSGLKETQYF
V gene: TRBV5-1
D gene: .
clone size: .
J gene: TRBJ2-5

CDR3 DNA: TGTGCCAGCAGTGGGATGACTAGCAGATACGAGCAGTACTTC
CDR3 protein: CASSGMTSRYEQYF
V gene: TRBV27
D gene: TRBD2
clone size: .
J gene: TRBJ2-7

CDR3 DNA: TGTGCCAGCGGGGGAACAGGGTACGAGCAGTACTTC
CDR3 protein: CASGGTGYEQYF
V gene: TRBV28
D gene: .
clone size: .
J gene: TRBJ2-7

CDR3 DNA: TGTGCCAGCAGCCGCGCCTCTCAAGAGACCCAGTACTTC
CDR3 protein: CASSRASQETQYF
V gene: TRBV7-2
D gene: .
clone size: once
J gene: TRBJ2-5

CDR3 DNA: TGTGCCAGCAGACAAGCGGGACAGGGGAACGAGCAGTACTTC
CDR3 protein: CASRQAGQGNEQYF
V gene: TRBV3-1
D gene: TRBD1
clone size: .
J gene: TRBJ2-7

CDR3 DNA: TGTGCCAGCAGCCACGAGGGGACTGGGGCCAACGTCCTGACTTTC
CDR3 protein: CASSHEGTGANVLTF
V gene: TRBV11-2
D gene: .
clone size: .
J gene: TRBJ2-6

CDR3 DNA: TGCGCCAGCAACCGAGGGGTGGGAGATTACAATGAGCAGTTCTTC
CDR3 protein: CASNRGVGDYNEQFF
V gene: TRBV4-1
D gene: .
clone size: .
J gene: TRBJ2-1

CDR3 DNA: TGCAGTGCTAGGGACACTGAAGCTTTCTTT
CDR3 protein: CSARDTEAFF
V gene: TRBV20-1
D gene: .
clone size: .
J gene: TRBJ1-1

CDR3 DNA: TGTGCCAGCAGCTTAGCCCGGGGGGGTCCTAAAAGCTACGAGCAGTACTTC
CDR3 protein: CASSLARGGPKSYEQYF
V gene: TRBV7-9
D gene: TRBD2
clone size: .
J gene: TRBJ2-7

CDR3 DNA: TGTGCCAGCAGTTTGAGCGCTTCGGCAGAGACCCAGTACTTC
CDR3 protein: CASSLSASAETQYF
V gene: TRBV27
D gene: .
clone size: .
J gene: TRBJ2-5

CDR3 DNA: TGTGCCAGCAGCGCGGCGAGCACCGGGGAGCTGTTTTTT
CDR3 protein: CASSAASTGELFF
V gene: TRBV6-5
D gene: .
clone size: .
J gene: TRBJ2-2

CDR3 DNA: TGTGCCAGCAGTACGACGGCCGGAAGGGAGACCCAGTACTTC
CDR3 protein: CASSTTAGRETQYF
V gene: TRBV28
D gene: .
clone size: .
J gene: TRBJ2-5

CDR3 DNA: TGCAGTGCTAGACAGGGATATCAGCCCCAGCATTTT
CDR3 protein: CSARQGYQPQHF
V gene: TRBV20-1
D gene: .
clone size: .
J gene: TRBJ1-5

CDR3 DNA: TGTGCCACCAGCAGCTACAGGGGGAAAGCGGTAGCCCCGAACGATGAGCAGTTCTTC
CDR3 protein: CATSSYRGKAVAPNDEQFF
V gene: TRBV15
D gene: TRBD1
clone size: .
J gene: TRBJ2-1

CDR3 DNA: TGTGCCAGCAGTCGGACCAACTATGGCTACACCTTC
CDR3 protein: CASSRTNYGYTF
V gene: TRBV9
D gene: .
clone size: .
J gene: TRBJ1-2

CDR3 DNA: TGTGCCAGTCGCGGGACTAGCGGAGACACAGATACGCAGTATTTT
CDR3 protein: CASRGTSGDTDTQYF
V gene: TRBV7-9
D gene: TRBD2
clone size: .
J gene: TRBJ2-3

CDR3 DNA: TGTGCCATCAGTGGGGTAGACGGAGGAGAGCAGTTCTTC
CDR3 protein: CAISGVDGGEQFF
V gene: TRBV10-3
D gene: .
clone size: .
J gene: TRBJ2-1

CDR3 DNA: TGCGCCAGCAGCTTGGAAACCCCGGGACACCTGAATGAGCAGTTCTTC
CDR3 protein: CASSLETPGHLNEQFF
V gene: TRBV5-1
D gene: .
clone size: .
J gene: TRBJ2-1

CDR3 DNA: TGTGCCTGGACCTGGACAGGGGCCTACGAGCAGTACTTC
CDR3 protein: CAWTWTGAYEQYF
V gene: TRBV30
D gene: TRBD1
clone size: .
J gene: TRBJ2-7